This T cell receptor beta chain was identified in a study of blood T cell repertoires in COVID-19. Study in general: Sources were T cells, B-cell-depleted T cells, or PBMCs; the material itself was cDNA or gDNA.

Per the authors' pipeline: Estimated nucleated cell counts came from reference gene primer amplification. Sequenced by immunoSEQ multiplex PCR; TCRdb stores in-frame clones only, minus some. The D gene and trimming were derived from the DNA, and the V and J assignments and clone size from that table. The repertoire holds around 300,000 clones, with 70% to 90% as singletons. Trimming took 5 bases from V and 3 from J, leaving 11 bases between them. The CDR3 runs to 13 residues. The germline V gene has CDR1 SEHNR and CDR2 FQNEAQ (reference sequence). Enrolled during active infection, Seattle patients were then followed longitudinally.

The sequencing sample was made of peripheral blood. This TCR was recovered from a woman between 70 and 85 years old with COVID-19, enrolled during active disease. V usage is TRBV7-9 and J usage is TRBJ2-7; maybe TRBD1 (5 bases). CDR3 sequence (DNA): TGTGCCAGCAGCCGACCCGGACACTACGAGCAGTACTTC. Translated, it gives CASSRPGHYEQYF.